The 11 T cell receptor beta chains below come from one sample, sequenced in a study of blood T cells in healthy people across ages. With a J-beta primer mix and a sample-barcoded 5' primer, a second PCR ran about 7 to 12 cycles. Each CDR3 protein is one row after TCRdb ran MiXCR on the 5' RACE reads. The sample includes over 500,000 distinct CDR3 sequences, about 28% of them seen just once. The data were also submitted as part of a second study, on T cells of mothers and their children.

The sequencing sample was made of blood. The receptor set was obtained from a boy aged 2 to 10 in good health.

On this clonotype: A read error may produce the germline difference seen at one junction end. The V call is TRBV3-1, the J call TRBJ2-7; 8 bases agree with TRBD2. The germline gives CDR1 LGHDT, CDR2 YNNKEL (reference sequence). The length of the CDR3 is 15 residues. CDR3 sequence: CASSSLADTTYERYF. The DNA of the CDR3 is TGTGCCAGCAGCTCACTAGCGGATACTACCTACGAGCGGTACTTC.

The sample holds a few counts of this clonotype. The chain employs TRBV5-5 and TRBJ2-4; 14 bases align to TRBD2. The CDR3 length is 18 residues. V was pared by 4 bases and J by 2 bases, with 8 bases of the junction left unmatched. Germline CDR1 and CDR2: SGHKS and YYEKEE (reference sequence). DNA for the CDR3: TGTGCCAGCAGCCTGGGACTAGCGGGAGACGTATCCAAAAACATTCAGTACTTC. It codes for CASSLGLAGDVSKNIQYF.

This chain's CDR3 is CASSTGRGTDTQYF. CDR3 nucleotides: TGCGCCAGCAGCACCGGGCGAGGGACAGATACGCAGTATTTT. The rearrangement links TRBV5-1 to TRBJ2-3, with D possibly being TRBD2 (5 bases). The CDR3 extends over 14 amino acids. Germline values: CDR1 SGHRS, CDR2 YFSETQ. V was cut by 4 bases and J by 3 bases, with 12 bases left in between.

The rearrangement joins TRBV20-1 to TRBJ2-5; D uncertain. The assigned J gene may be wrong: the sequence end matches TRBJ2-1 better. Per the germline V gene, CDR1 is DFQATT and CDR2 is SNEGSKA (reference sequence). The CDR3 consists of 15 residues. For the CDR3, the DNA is TGCAGTGCTAGAGAACGGCTCAGGAGTTTATATGAGCAGTTCTTC. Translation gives CSARERLRSLYEQFF.

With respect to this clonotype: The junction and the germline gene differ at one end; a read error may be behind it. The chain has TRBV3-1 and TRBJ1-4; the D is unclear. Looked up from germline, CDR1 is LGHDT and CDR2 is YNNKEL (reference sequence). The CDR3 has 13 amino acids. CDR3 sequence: CASSHSRSRTASF. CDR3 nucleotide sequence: TGTGCCAGCAGCCACTCTCGGTCCAGGACGGCGAGTTTT.

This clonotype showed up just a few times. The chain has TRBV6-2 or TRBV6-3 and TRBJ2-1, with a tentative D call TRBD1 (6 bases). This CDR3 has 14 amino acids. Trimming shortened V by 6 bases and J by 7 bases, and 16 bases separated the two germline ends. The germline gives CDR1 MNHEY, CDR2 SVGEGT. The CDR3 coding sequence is TGTGCCAGCAGACAGACAGGCCGAGGGAATGAGCAGTTCTTC. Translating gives CASRQTGRGNEQFF.

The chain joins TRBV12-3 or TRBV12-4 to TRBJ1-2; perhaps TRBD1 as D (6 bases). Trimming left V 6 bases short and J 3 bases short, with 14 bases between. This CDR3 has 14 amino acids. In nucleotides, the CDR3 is TGTGCCAGCAGAGACTCGACAGGCCACTATGGCTACACCTTC. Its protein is CASRDSTGHYGYTF.

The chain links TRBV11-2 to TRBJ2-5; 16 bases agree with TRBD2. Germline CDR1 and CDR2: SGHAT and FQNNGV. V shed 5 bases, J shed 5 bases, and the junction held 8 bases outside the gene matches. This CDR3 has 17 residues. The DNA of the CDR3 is TGTGCCAGCAGCACGGGACTAGCGGGAGGGCTAGGGGAGACCCAGTACTTC. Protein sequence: CASSTGLAGGLGETQYF.

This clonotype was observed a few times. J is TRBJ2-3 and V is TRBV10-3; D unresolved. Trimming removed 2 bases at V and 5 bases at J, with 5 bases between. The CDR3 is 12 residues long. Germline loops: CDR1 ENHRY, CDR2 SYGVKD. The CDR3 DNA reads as TGTGCCATCAGTGAGGGGTTAGATACGCAGTATTTT. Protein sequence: CAISEGLDTQYF.

The CDR3 coding sequence is TGTGCCAGCAGCTGGGGGTTAGGGTCCAGAGAGACCCAGTACTTC. Its protein is CASSWGLGSRETQYF. The V and J genes are TRBV7-2 and TRBJ2-5, with D perhaps TRBD1 or TRBD2 (5 bases each). From germline, CDR1 is SGHTA and CDR2 FQGNSA. The CDR3 is made up of 15 amino acids. Trimming stripped 4 bases from V and 4 bases from J, with 16 bases between.

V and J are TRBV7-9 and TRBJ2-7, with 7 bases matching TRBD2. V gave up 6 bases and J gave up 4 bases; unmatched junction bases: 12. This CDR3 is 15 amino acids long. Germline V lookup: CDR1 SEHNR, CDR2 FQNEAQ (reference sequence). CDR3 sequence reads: CASRPPTSERYEQYF. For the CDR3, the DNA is TGTGCCAGCAGACCTCCCACTAGCGAAAGATACGAGCAGTACTTC.